The 3 T cell receptor beta chains below all came from one sample that was sequenced in a study of T-cell reconstitution after alpha-beta-depleted transplantation in children. Unique molecular identifiers were used to barcode this TCRbeta library. TCRdb re-analysed the PCR reads in MiXCR, keeping a single row per CDR3 protein. The sample carries about 540,000 distinct CDR3 sequences, around 16% recorded once. The specimen was PBMCs from the stem cell graft donor, collected from the stem cell graft. The receptors were gathered from a human donor who donated a stem cell graft to a child with acute lymphoblastic leukemia.

This clonotype was seen a handful of times. The chain joins TRBV7-2 to TRBJ2-3, with 12 positions matching TRBD2. The germline gives CDR1 SGHTA, CDR2 FQGNSA. The CDR3 runs 18 residues. V was clipped by 0 bases and J by 1 base; unmatched bases: 5. CDR3 amino acids: CASSLATGLAGRTDTQYF. For the CDR3, the DNA is TGTGCCAGCAGCTTAGCGACCGGACTAGCGGGACGCACAGATACGCAGTATTTT.

The genes are TRBV21-1 and TRBJ2-1. TRBV21-1 is a known pseudogene. This CDR3 region has 14 residues. The CDR3 reads CASGRFYSYNEQFF. The DNA of the CDR3 is TGTGCCAGCGGCAGGTTTTACTCCTACAATGAGCAGTTCTTC.

J is TRBJ1-4 and V is TRBV15; 8 bases align to TRBD1. The germline CDR1 and CDR2 sequences are LNHNV and YYDKDF (reference sequence). The CDR3 covers 16 residues. The V gene end was trimmed by 2 bases and the J gene end by 8 bases; junction bases not matched to a gene: 10. The CDR3 DNA reads TGTGCCACCAGCAGACCTCCAGGGGGCATTGAAGAAAAACTGTTTTTT. Translated, it gives CATSRPPGGIEEKLFF.